The 18 T cell receptor beta chains below come from one sample, sequenced in a study of blood T cell repertoires in COVID-19. Some clones are missing from TCRdb's copy, which holds only in-frame ones; the method was immunoSEQ multiplex PCR. The profile shows about 210,000 clones, 82% of them singletons. Sequencing used peripheral blood. Receptors originate from a woman in her 70s with COVID-19, enrolled during active disease.

The rearrangement links TRBV5-1 to TRBJ2-3; 10 nucleotides agree with TRBD1. The trim removed 0 bases at V and 4 bases at J, leaving 5 bases unmatched. In germline, CDR1 is SGHRS, CDR2 YFSETQ. The CDR3 runs to 16 residues. The CDR3 DNA is TGCGCCAGCAGCTTGGCTGGGACAGGGGTAGCAGATACGCAGTATTTT. Translating gives CASSLAGTGVADTQYF.

The chain is built from TRBV28 and TRBJ2-3; 8 nucleotides match TRBD2. The V gene end was trimmed by 4 bases and the J gene end by 2 bases; junction bases not matched to a gene: 2. CDR3 size: 14 residues. Germline values: CDR1 MDHEN, CDR2 SYDVKM. This chain's CDR3 is CASSSSGPTDTQYF. The CDR3 coding sequence is TGTGCCAGCAGTTCTAGCGGGCCCACAGATACGCAGTATTTT.

The CDR3, as DNA: TGTGCCACCAGTTTAGACAAGAACTATGGCTACACCTTC. This sequence encodes CATSLDKNYGYTF. This sequence joins TRBV24-1 and TRBJ1-2; D is undetermined. The germline V gene encodes CDR1 KGHDR and CDR2 SFDVKD. This CDR3 has 13 amino acids. V lost 6 bases to trimming and J lost 2 bases, with 9 bases between them.

CDR3 sequence reads: CASSLEEGTQHF. The CDR3 DNA reads as TGTGCCAGCAGCTTAGAAGAGGGTACCCAGCATTTT. This sequence joins TRBV7-9 and TRBJ1-5; D gene ambiguous. V gave up 1 base and J gave up 11 bases, with 9 bases separating them. CDR1 and CDR2 (germline): SEHNR, FQNEAQ (reference sequence). The CDR3 is 12 amino acids.

This clone was detected a few times. V is TRBV5-1 and J is TRBJ1-4; D not certain. Per germline, CDR1 SGHRS and CDR2 YFSETQ. The CDR3 is 14 amino acids. V gave up 1 base and J gave up 5 bases, with 9 bases separating them. The CDR3, as DNA: TGCGCCAGCAGCTTGAGAGCGGCGAATGAAAAACTGTTTTTT. Translation: CASSLRAANEKLFF. Together with reference TRBV5-1 and TRBJ1-4, the CDR3 gives the full variable domain: KAGVTQTPRYLIKTRGQQVTLSCSPISGHRSVSWYQQTPGQGLQFLFEYFSETQRNKGNFPGRFSGRQFSNSRSEMNVSTLELGDSALYLCASSLRAANEKLFFGSGTQLSVL.

The chain combines TRBV5-1 with TRBJ1-2; D perhaps matches TRBD1 (5 bases). This CDR3 spans 14 amino acids. CDR1 and CDR2 from the germline V gene are SGHRS and YFSETQ. Trimming cost V 4 bases and J 0 bases, with 10 bases left between them. CDR3 sequence reads: CASSPGPSNYGYTF. Here the CDR3 DNA reads TGCGCCAGCAGCCCAGGGCCTTCTAACTATGGCTACACCTTC.

The rearrangement joins TRBV7-2 to TRBJ1-3; 8 bases are a match to TRBD1. This CDR3 is 16 amino acids long. Germline V gene lookup returns CDR1 SGHTA and CDR2 FQGNSA. V trimming: 11 bases; J trimming: 0 bases; junction bases outside the gene matches: 12. This CDR3 is CASADRGLSSGNTIYF. DNA of the CDR3: TGTGCCTCAGCCGACAGGGGACTGAGCTCTGGAAACACCATATATTTT. Using reference TRBV7-2 and TRBJ1-3 for the parts outside the CDR3, the full variable domain is GAGVSQSPSNKVTEKGKDVELRCDPISGHTALYWYRQSLGQGLEFLIYFQGNSAPDKSGLPSDRFSAERTGGSVSTLTIQRTQQEDSAVYLCASADRGLSSGNTIYFGEGSWLTVV.

The chain carries TRBV5-4 and TRBJ1-1; D remains ambiguous. Trimming cost V 5 bases and J 6 bases, with 14 bases left between them. This CDR3 comprises 13 residues. In germline, CDR1 is SGHNT, CDR2 YYREEE (reference sequence). The CDR3 DNA follows: TGTGCCAGCAGACCACAGTTTACTCCTGAAGCTTTCTTT. As protein: CASRPQFTPEAFF.

In this sample, this clone turned up once. The chain combines TRBV6-4 with TRBJ2-3, with 7 positions matching TRBD2. With 4 bases clipped from V and 4 bases from J, the junction kept 11 bases outside the gene matches. CDR1 MRHNA and CDR2 SNTAGT come from the germline V gene. The CDR3 totals 16 residues. For the CDR3, the DNA is TGTGCCAGCAGTGCTGGAAGAAGCGGGAACTCAGATACGCAGTATTTT. Residues: CASSAGRSGNSDTQYF.

CDR3 in DNA: TGTGCCATCAGTGAAGATGGAGGGGTGGGGGAGACCCAGTACTTC. This gives the protein CAISEDGGVGETQYF. J is TRBJ2-5 and V is TRBV10-3; TRBD2 might be the D (6 bases). This CDR3 region has 15 residues. Germline CDR1 is ENHRY and CDR2 is SYGVKD. V was pared by 3 bases and J by 5 bases, with 16 bases between.

The CDR3 loop reads CASSEQGVITEAFF. The CDR3 DNA sequence: TGTGCCAGCAGCGAACAGGGGGTAATCACTGAAGCTTTCTTT. The genes are TRBV6-2 or TRBV6-3 and TRBJ1-1, with 8 nucleotides matching TRBD1. The V and J ends lost 6 bases and 4 bases, in that order; junction bases with no gene match: 7. Looked up from germline, CDR1 is MNHEY and CDR2 is SVGEGT. The CDR3 runs 14 residues.

The chain carries TRBV2 and TRBJ2-1, with 13 bases lining up with TRBD2. This CDR3 region has 17 residues. Germline V lookup: CDR1 SNHLY, CDR2 FYNNEI. V gave up 7 bases and J gave up 15 bases; unmatched junction bases: 21. CDR3 sequence reads: CASNSAGILAGGTLVFF. The CDR3 DNA is TGTGCCAGCAACTCCGCGGGGATACTAGCGGGAGGGACCCTCGTGTTCTTC.

This sequence joins TRBV6-4 and TRBJ2-1, with D possibly being TRBD1 (6 bases). CDR1 MRHNA and CDR2 SNTAGT come from the germline V gene. The CDR3 consists of 12 residues. With 2 bases removed from V and 9 bases from J, the gap between germline ends came to 8 bases. CDR3 coding DNA: TGTGCCAGCAGTGACCAGGGGCTTGAGCAGTTCTTC. Translated: CASSDQGLEQFF.

Concerning this clone: In the same sample, other DNA sequences code for this CDR3. The chain is built from TRBV7-9 and TRBJ2-2, with 7 bases matching TRBD2. Unmatched junction bases numbered 3, after V lost 5 bases and J lost 0 bases. This CDR3 contains 15 residues. The germline gives CDR1 SEHNR, CDR2 FQNEAQ (reference sequence). CDR3 nucleotides: TGTGCCAGCAGCGTGGCGGGAGCGAACACCGGGGAGCTGTTTTTT. As protein: CASSVAGANTGELFF.

The J gene is TRBJ1-3, the V gene TRBV7-2; no reliable D call. The V gene's germline CDR1 is SGHTA and CDR2 FQGNSA. V lost 5 bases and J lost 8, with 19 bases in between. There are 15 residues in the CDR3. As DNA, the CDR3 is TGTGCCAGCAGCCCCCGGGGTACGATCTGGGACACCATATATTTT. It codes for CASSPRGTIWDTIYF.

The genes are TRBV3-1 (or the pseudogene TRBV3-2) and TRBJ1-1; D is ambiguous. The V end was cut by 1 base, the J end by 6 bases, with 12 bases between. This CDR3 is built from 14 residues. Germline lookup yields CDR1 LGHDT and CDR2 YNNKEL (reference sequence). The CDR3 region is CASSQGQISAEAFF. CDR3 bases: TGTGCCAGCAGCCAAGGGCAAATCAGCGCTGAAGCTTTCTTT.

J is TRBJ2-7 and V is TRBV18; TRBD2 agrees at 9 bases. The germline CDR1 and CDR2 sequences are KGHSH and LQKENI. The V and J ends lost 3 bases and 0 bases, in that order; junction bases with no gene match: 6. This CDR3 contains 16 residues. The CDR3 DNA follows: TGTGCCAGCTCACCTCTAGCGGGGACAAGCTCCTACGAGCAGTACTTC. Amino acids: CASSPLAGTSSYEQYF.

The chain links TRBV2 to TRBJ1-5; the D is unclear. V lost 6 bases and J 9 bases, leaving 12 bases between the germline ends. The CDR3 has 12 amino acids. Germline CDR1 SNHLY, CDR2 FYNNEI. The CDR3 bases are TGTGCCAGCAGCCCCAGCCGAGGGCCCCAGCATTTT. Its protein product is CASSPSRGPQHF.